A single sample is the source of the 22 T cell receptor beta chains below, sequenced in a study of early T cells in non-severe SARS-CoV-2 infection. TCRdb ran MiXCR on the 5' RACE reads and lists one entry per CDR3 protein. This sample has 75,000 or so distinct CDR3 sequences; approximately 10% occur once, and the top ten carry about 6%. Sequencing used whole blood, obtained at baseline. The origin of the receptors is an adult who was a healthcare worker with PCR-confirmed SARS-CoV-2 infection or an uninfected control (not recorded which).

This chain connects TRBV6-6 to TRBJ2-7; 9 bases map to TRBD2. J lost 6 bases, V lost 0 bases, and 6 bases had no gene match. The CDR3 is 15 residues long. Germline CDR1 reads MNHNY; CDR2 reads SVGAGI (reference sequence). The CDR3 spells CASSYSHLAGFEQYF. In DNA form, the CDR3 reads TGTGCCAGCAGTTACTCCCACCTAGCGGGATTCGAGCAGTACTTC.

The V and J genes are TRBV4-2 and TRBJ2-1; 13 bases are a match to TRBD2. After removal of 4 bases from V and 8 bases from J, the junction contained 5 bases not matched to a gene. Germline V lookup: CDR1 LGHNA, CDR2 YNFKEQ. The CDR3 totals 15 residues. CDR3 coding DNA: TGTGCCAGCAGCCGCGGACTAGCGGGGGTCGATGAGCAGTTCTTC. Its translation is CASSRGLAGVDEQFF.

The J gene is TRBJ2-1, the V gene TRBV14, with TRBD2 matching 14 bases. The V and J ends lost 2 bases and 7 bases, in that order; junction bases with no gene match: 4. Per germline, CDR1 SGHDN and CDR2 FVKESK. The CDR3 has 16 residues. The CDR3 nucleotides are TGTGCCAGCAGCCAACCCGGGACTAGCGGGAGTAATGAGCAGTTCTTC. This gives the protein CASSQPGTSGSNEQFF. The full variable domain, rest sourced from reference TRBV14 and TRBJ2-1, is EAGVTQFPSHSVIEKGQTVTLRCDPISGHDNLYWYRRVMGKEIKFLLHFVKESKQDESGMPNNRFLAERTGGTYSTLKVQPAELEDSGVYFCASSQPGTSGSNEQFFGPGTRLTVL.

This clonotype was found many times. The V gene is TRBV7-6, the J gene TRBJ2-6; TRBD1 is a possible D gene (5 bases). The germline CDR1 and CDR2 sequences are SGHVS and FNYEAQ. With 5 bases removed from V and 0 bases from J, the gap between germline ends came to 17 bases. This CDR3 region has 18 residues. This CDR3 reads CASSQRGAGASGANVLTF. Written as DNA, the CDR3 is TGTGCCAGCAGCCAAAGGGGCGCAGGCGCCTCTGGGGCCAACGTCCTGACTTTC. The full variable domain, completed using reference TRBV7-6 and TRBJ2-6, is GAGVSQSPRYKVTKRGQDVALRCDPISGHVSLYWYRQALGQGPEFLTYFNYEAQQDKSGLPNDRFSAERPEGSISTLTIQRTEQRDSAMYRCASSQRGAGASGANVLTFGAGSRLTVL.

Only a few counts were recorded for this clonotype. This sequence joins TRBV20-1 and TRBJ2-2, with TRBD2 identical over 7 bases. Trimming cost V 6 bases and J 4 bases; bases outside gene matches: 8. Germline CDR1 reads DFQATT; CDR2 reads SNEGSKA (reference sequence). This CDR3 has 14 amino acids. The chain's CDR3 is CSARPGLPTGELFF. CDR3 nucleotide sequence: TGCAGTGCGCGGCCGGGACTACCCACCGGGGAGCTGTTTTTT.

As regards this clonotype: Germline is not matched at one junction end, which may reflect a read error. The V call is TRBV10-3, the J call TRBJ1-2; D is unclear. The CDR3 contains 14 residues. The germline CDR1 and CDR2 sequences are ENHRY and SYGVKD. As DNA, the CDR3 is TGTGCCATCAGTGGCCGAGGTGGTCCCTTTTCTCTTGGCTTC. This gives the protein CAISGRGGPFSLGF.

The gene calls are TRBV5-1 and TRBJ1-5, with TRBD1 identical over 9 bases. The CDR3 covers 13 residues. V lost 0 bases, J lost 8 bases, and 0 bases stayed unmatched. The germline V gene has CDR1 SGHRS and CDR2 YFSETQ. The CDR3 DNA reads as TGCGCCAGCAGCTTGGGACAGGGGGAGCCCCAGCATTTT. The encoded protein is CASSLGQGEPQHF.

At least ten counts were recorded for this clonotype. The rearrangement links TRBV24-1 to TRBJ2-1; D is uncertain. The CDR3 has 12 amino acids. Trimming removed 5 bases from V and 12 bases from J, with 13 bases in between. Germline CDR1 and CDR2: KGHDR and SFDVKD. CDR3 protein: CATSAPPGGQFF. In nucleotides, the CDR3 is TGTGCCACCAGTGCACCGCCTGGTGGGCAGTTCTTC.

J is TRBJ2-3 and V is TRBV5-4; 7 bases align to TRBD1. Looked up from germline, CDR1 is SGHNT and CDR2 is YYREEE (reference sequence). Trimming took 5 bases from V and 8 from J; bases not matched to a gene: 8. The CDR3 sequence is 13 residues long. CDR3 nucleotides: TGTGCCAGCAGAACACAGGGGTCAGGTACGCAGTATTTT. Amino acids: CASRTQGSGTQYF.

J is TRBJ1-5 and V is TRBV19, with D possibly matching TRBD1 (5 bases). The CDR3 spans 15 residues. Germline lookup yields CDR1 LNHDA and CDR2 SQIVND (reference sequence). With 7 bases removed from V and 0 bases from J, the gap between germline ends came to 13 bases. In DNA, the CDR3 is TGTGCCAGTATCCCGGGGGTTTATAGCAATCAGCCCCAGCATTTT. Protein: CASIPGVYSNQPQHF.

This clonotype has more than one count but fewer than ten. J is TRBJ2-7 and V is TRBV7-3; 7 bases align to TRBD1. Germline trimming cut 2 bases from V and 2 bases from J; bases unmatched to any gene: 9. Germline V gene lookup returns CDR1 SGHTA and CDR2 FQGTGA. CDR3 length equals 16 residues. CDR3 amino acids: CASSLVGTVAAYEQYF. The DNA for the CDR3 is TGTGCCAGCAGCTTAGTCGGGACAGTAGCCGCCTACGAGCAGTACTTC.

The table lists this clonotype with a few counts. A read error may produce the germline difference seen at one junction end. The chain has TRBV18 and TRBJ2-3; no firm D call. This CDR3 region has 13 residues. CDR1 is KGHSH and CDR2 is LQKENI in the germline V gene. In DNA form, the CDR3 reads TGTGCCAGCTCATCTCATAGCACAAATACGCAGTATTTT. It encodes CASSSHSTNTQYF. Variable domain in full (rest from reference TRBV18 and TRBJ2-3): NAGVMQNPRHLVRRRGQEARLRCSPMKGHSHVYWYRQLPEEGLKFMVYLQKENIIDESGMPKERFSAEFPKEGPSILRIQQVVRGDSAAYFCASSSHSTNTQYFGPGTRLTVL.

This clonotype has ten or more counts. The chain recombines TRBV7-9 with TRBJ1-1; D remains unclear. CDR1 is SEHNR and CDR2 is FQNEAQ in the germline V gene (reference sequence). The CDR3 is 13 residues long. The V and J ends lost 1 base and 3 bases respectively, with 6 bases between them. This CDR3 is CASSLGFDTEAFF. DNA for the CDR3: TGTGCCAGCAGCTTAGGGTTTGACACTGAAGCTTTCTTT.

This clonotype was observed many times. The gene calls are TRBV25-1 and TRBJ2-1; D perhaps matches TRBD2 (5 bases). This CDR3 is 15 amino acids long. Germline V CDR1 and CDR2: MGHDK, SYGVNS. The germline V and J ends were trimmed by 3 bases and 5 bases, with 14 bases remaining between them. The CDR3 DNA is TGTGCCAGCAGTGACACTAGGCGGTTTGACAATGAGCAGTTCTTC. Protein: CASSDTRRFDNEQFF.

The gene calls are TRBV7-6 and TRBJ2-5; a possible D gene is TRBD2 (6 bases). The CDR3 loop spans 13 amino acids. The germline V gene has CDR1 SGHVS and CDR2 FNYEAQ. V dropped 5 bases and J dropped 2 bases, with 9 bases sitting between them. CDR3 sequence (DNA): TGTGCCAGCAGCCCGACTAGACAAGAGACCCAGTACTTC. As protein: CASSPTRQETQYF.

Notes on this clonotype: A read error may explain this, as a much larger clone is one base away. The CDR3 carries no conserved terminal phenylalanine or tryptophan, so it likely arises from a read error. The DNA is left out, because the CDR3 cannot be placed on it with certainty; the CDR3 is given as TCRdb lists it. CDR3 protein: CASRLFPSNYGYTL. The rearrangement links TRBV12-2 to TRBJ1-2. TRBV12-2 is a recognized pseudogene. Counting both end residues, the CDR3 totals 14 amino acids.

This clonotype has at least ten counts. This chain connects TRBV13 to TRBJ1-2; the D gene is possibly TRBD1 (6 bases). V lost 5 bases, J lost 13 bases, and 17 bases lay in between. In germline, CDR1 is PRHDT, CDR2 FYEKMQ (reference sequence). This CDR3 has 12 amino acids. The DNA of the CDR3 is TGTGCCAGCAGCCCCGACCGGGGGCAAGTCACCTTC. This encodes CASSPDRGQVTF.

Many counts were recorded for this clonotype. The rearrangement uses TRBV7-9 and TRBJ1-2; D uncertain. The CDR3 has 14 residues. Trimming took off 1 base at V and 7 bases at J, with 13 bases between the two ends. The germline V gene encodes CDR1 SEHNR and CDR2 FQNEAQ (reference sequence). The CDR3 sequence is CASSLEAAGGGYTF. CDR3 bases: TGTGCCAGCAGCTTAGAAGCGGCAGGCGGTGGCTACACCTTC.

The gene calls are TRBV5-1 and TRBJ1-1; 7 bases match TRBD1. This CDR3 comprises 16 residues. The J segment lost 0 bases and the V segment lost 3 bases, leaving 8 bases of the junction unmatched. Germline CDR1 is SGHRS and CDR2 is YFSETQ. Here the CDR3 reads CASSSRQGNMNTEAFF. As DNA, the CDR3 is TGCGCCAGCAGCTCCAGACAGGGAAACATGAACACTGAAGCTTTCTTT.

This clonotype was seen a handful of times. A junction boundary mismatches the germline segment, possibly from a read error. The gene calls are TRBV7-7 and TRBJ1-5, with D possibly matching TRBD1 (5 bases). This CDR3 is 16 amino acids long. CDR1 and CDR2 from the germline V gene are SSHAT and FNYEAQ (reference sequence). CDR3 nucleotide sequence: TGTGCTAGCAGCTTAGTCGGCAGGGACAGCAATCAGCCCCAGCATTTT. Translated, it gives CASSLVGRDSNQPQHF.

The rearrangement uses TRBV12-3 or TRBV12-4 and TRBJ2-6, with D possibly being TRBD1 or TRBD2 (5 bases each). The CDR3 consists of 15 residues. With 10 bases removed from V and 3 bases from J, the gap between germline ends came to 16 bases. Here the CDR3 DNA reads TGTGCCACAATTGGGCCGGGGCTTGGGGCCAACGTCCTGACTTTC. Translation: CATIGPGLGANVLTF.

The sample holds many counts of this clonotype. V usage is TRBV3-1 and J usage is TRBJ1-2, with TRBD1 identical over 7 bases. The germline V gene has CDR1 LGHDT and CDR2 YNNKEL (reference sequence). V shed 3 bases, J shed 5 bases, and the junction held 9 bases outside the gene matches. CDR3 length equals 15 residues. CDR3 amino acids: CASSQRQGSYYGYTF. The CDR3 DNA reads as TGTGCCAGCAGCCAGCGACAGGGCTCGTATTATGGCTACACCTTC.